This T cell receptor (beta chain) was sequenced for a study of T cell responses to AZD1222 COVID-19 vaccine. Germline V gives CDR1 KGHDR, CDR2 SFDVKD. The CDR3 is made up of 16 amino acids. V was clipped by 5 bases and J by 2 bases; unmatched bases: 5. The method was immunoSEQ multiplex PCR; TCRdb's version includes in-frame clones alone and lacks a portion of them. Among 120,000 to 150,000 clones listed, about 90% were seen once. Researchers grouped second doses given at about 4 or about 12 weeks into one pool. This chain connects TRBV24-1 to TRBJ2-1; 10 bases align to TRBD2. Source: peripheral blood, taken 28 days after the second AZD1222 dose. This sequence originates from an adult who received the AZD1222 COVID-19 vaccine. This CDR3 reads CATSAPLAGAYNEQFF. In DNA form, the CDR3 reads TGTGCCACCAGTGCCCCCCTAGCGGGAGCCTACAATGAGCAGTTCTTC.